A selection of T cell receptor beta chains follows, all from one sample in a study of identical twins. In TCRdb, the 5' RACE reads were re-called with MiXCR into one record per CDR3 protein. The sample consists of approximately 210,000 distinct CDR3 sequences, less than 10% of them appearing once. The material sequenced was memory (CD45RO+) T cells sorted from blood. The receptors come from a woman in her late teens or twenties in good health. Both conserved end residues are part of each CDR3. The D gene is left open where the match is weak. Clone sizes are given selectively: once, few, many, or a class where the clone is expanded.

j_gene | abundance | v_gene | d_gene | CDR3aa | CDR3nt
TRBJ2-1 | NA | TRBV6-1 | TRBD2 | CASVGTSGGYNEQFF | TGTGCCAGCGTGGGGACTAGCGGGGGGTACAATGAGCAGTTCTTC
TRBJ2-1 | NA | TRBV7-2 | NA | CASSLRGGDYNEQFF | TGTGCCAGCAGCTTAAGGGGGGGGGACTACAATGAGCAGTTCTTC
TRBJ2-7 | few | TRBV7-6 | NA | CASSRKDESTYEQYF | TGTGCCAGCAGCAGGAAAGACGAGTCTACCTACGAGCAGTACTTC
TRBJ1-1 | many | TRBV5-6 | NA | CASSLVPSGTEAFF | TGTGCCAGCAGCTTGGTTCCCTCCGGCACTGAAGCTTTCTTT
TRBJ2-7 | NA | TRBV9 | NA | CASSVGGEMYEQYF | TGTGCCAGCAGCGTAGGGGGAGAAATGTACGAGCAGTACTTC
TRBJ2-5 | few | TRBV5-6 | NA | CASSLGMGKETQYF | TGTGCCAGCAGCTTGGGTATGGGTAAAGAGACCCAGTACTTC
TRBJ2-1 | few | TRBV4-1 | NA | CASSQFPAPTTMKQFF | TGCGCCAGCAGCCAATTTCCTGCGCCGACTACAATGAAGCAGTTCTTC
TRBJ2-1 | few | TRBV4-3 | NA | CASSQDQDWDNEQFF | TGCGCCAGCAGCCAAGATCAAGACTGGGACAATGAGCAGTTCTTC
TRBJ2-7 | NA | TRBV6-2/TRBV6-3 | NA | CASRHGQYYEQYF | TGTGCCAGCAGACACGGACAGTACTACGAGCAGTACTTC
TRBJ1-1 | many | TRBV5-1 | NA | CASSSLGWGNTEAFF | TGCGCCAGCAGCTCCTTGGGGTGGGGAAACACTGAAGCTTTCTTT
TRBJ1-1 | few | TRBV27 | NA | CASSWATGTEAFF | TGTGCCAGCAGTTGGGCGACAGGCACTGAAGCTTTCTTT
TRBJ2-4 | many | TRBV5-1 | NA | CASSQDSPLAKNIQYF | TGCGCCAGCAGCCAGGACAGTCCCTTAGCCAAAAACATTCAGTACTTC
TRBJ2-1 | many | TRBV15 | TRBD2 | CATSRDGGGSRDEQFF | TGTGCCACCAGCAGAGACGGGGGAGGGAGTAGGGATGAGCAGTTCTTC
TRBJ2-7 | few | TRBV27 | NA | CASSFSGMVFVYEQYF | TGTGCCAGCAGTTTCTCCGGAATGGTTTTTGTCTACGAGCAGTACTTC
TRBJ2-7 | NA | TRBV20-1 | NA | CSAIMRGLLVEQYF | TGCAGTGCTATTATGCGAGGGCTGTTGGTCGAGCAGTACTTC
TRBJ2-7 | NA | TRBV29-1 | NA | CSVRAGVREQYF | TGCAGCGTTAGGGCAGGGGTGCGGGAGCAGTACTTC
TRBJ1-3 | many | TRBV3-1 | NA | CASSQQANSGNTIYF | TGTGCCAGCAGCCAACAGGCGAACTCTGGAAACACCATATATTTT
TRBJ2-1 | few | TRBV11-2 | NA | CASSPNGRVTYNEQFF | TGTGCCAGCAGCCCTAATGGGAGAGTAACCTACAATGAGCAGTTCTTC
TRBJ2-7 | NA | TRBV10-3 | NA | CAISTTRSSYEQYF | TGTGCCATCAGCACGACAAGGAGCTCCTACGAGCAGTACTTC
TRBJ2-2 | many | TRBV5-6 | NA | CASSLVRANTGELFF | TGTGCCAGCAGCTTGGTTCGAGCGAACACCGGGGAGCTGTTTTTT
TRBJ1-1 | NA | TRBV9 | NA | CASSVAQMNTEAFF | TGTGCCAGCAGCGTAGCCCAGATGAACACTGAAGCTTTCTTT
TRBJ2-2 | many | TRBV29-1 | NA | CSVAPGATGELFF | TGCAGCGTTGCCCCTGGTGCCACCGGGGAGCTGTTTTTT